This T cell receptor (beta chain) was sequenced in a study of human T cells and chemical hapten exposure. Background on the study: Per-sample variation in TCR yield stemmed mainly from small pooled library volume differences.

Trimming removed 0 bases from V and 5 bases from J, with 8 bases in between. CDR3 length: 14 residues. Germline values: CDR1 SNHLY, CDR2 FYNNEI. Time point of the sample: patch test 3, about 24 weeks after DPC sensitization. The sample's treatment: therapeutic diphenylcyclopropenone sensitization with weekly scalp DPC. Unfractionated whole blood served as the source for total RNA extraction. Individual cDNA molecules each carried unique molecular identifiers attached by the library. TCRdb re-derived calls from the RACE reads in MiXCR, one entry per CDR3 protein. The profile covers roughly 53,000 distinct CDR3 sequences, with about 10% appearing a single time and around 17% taken by the ten largest. This clonotype was seen repeatedly, ten times or more.

The receptor's source is a woman in her thirties or forties with alopecia areata. Some clones in this sample may be carry-over from other donors' samples. Sequenced here: whole blood, sampled in connection with sensitization to the hapten diphenylcyclopropenone (DPC). This chain links TRBV2 with TRBJ1-5; D is ambiguous. The CDR3 DNA follows: TGTGCCAGCAGTGAAGCCGGAAGAGATCAGCCCCAGCATTTT. This codes for CASSEAGRDQPQHF. Using reference TRBV2 and TRBJ1-5 for the parts outside the CDR3, the full variable domain is EPEVTQTPSHQVTQMGQEVILRCVPISNHLYFYWYRQILGQKVEFLVSFYNNEISEKSEIFDDQFSVERPDGSNFTLKIRSTKLEDSAMYFCASSEAGRDQPQHFGDGTRLSIL.